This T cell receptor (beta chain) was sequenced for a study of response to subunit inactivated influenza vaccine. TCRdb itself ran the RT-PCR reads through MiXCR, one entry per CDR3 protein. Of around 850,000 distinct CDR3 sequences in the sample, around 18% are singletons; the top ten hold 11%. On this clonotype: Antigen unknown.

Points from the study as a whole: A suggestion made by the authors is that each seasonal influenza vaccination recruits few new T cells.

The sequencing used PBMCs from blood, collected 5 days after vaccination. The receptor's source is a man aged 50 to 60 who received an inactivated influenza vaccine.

This CDR3 is CAGGYRTDTQYF. The CDR3 bases are TGTGCGGGGGGGTATCGCACAGATACGCAGTATTTT. The chain employs TRBV2 and TRBJ2-3; 7 nucleotides align to TRBD2. The CDR3 runs to 12 residues. Germline CDR1 is SNHLY and CDR2 is FYNNEI.